Listed below are T cell receptor beta chains from one sample, sequenced in a study of Ad26.COV2.S vaccination and SARS-CoV-2 variants. Sequencing used immunoSEQ multiplex PCR; TCRdb keeps in-frame clones, though not all of them. The table records under 150,000 clones, 70% to 90% of them present only once. This material consisted of peripheral blood, taken after recovery from COVID-19. The origin of the receptors is a human donor who had recovered from COVID-19. Each CDR3 is given with its conserved first and last residue. The D gene is left open where the match is weak. Size is omitted from some rows. Given values are once, few, many or a class for expanded clones.

abundance	d_gene	v_gene	j_gene	CDR3aa	CDR3nt
.	.	TRBV9	TRBJ1-2	CASSVAVLLEGGYTF	TGTGCCAGCAGCGTAGCGGTACTCTTGGAGGGAGGCTACACCTTC
.	.	TRBV29-1	TRBJ2-7	CSVESAGSREQYF	TGCAGCGTTGAGTCGGCCGGTTCCCGGGAGCAGTACTTC
few	TRBD1	TRBV28	TRBJ2-7	CASVRDRVRYEQYF	TGTGCCAGCGTTCGGGACAGGGTACGATACGAGCAGTACTTC
few	TRBD1	TRBV2	TRBJ2-7	CASQFDRGREQYF	TGTGCCAGTCAATTCGACAGGGGCAGAGAGCAGTACTTC
.	TRBD1	TRBV18	TRBJ2-7	CASSRQGSGSSYEQYF	TGTGCCAGCTCACGACAGGGTTCTGGGAGCTCCTACGAGCAGTACTTC
.	TRBD1	TRBV5-1	TRBJ2-7	CASNPGTGVGEQYF	TGCGCCAGCAACCCCGGGACAGGGGTCGGCGAGCAGTACTTC
.	.	TRBV6-2/TRBV6-3	TRBJ2-7	CASSYFGAYEQYF	TGTGCCAGCAGTTACTTCGGGGCCTACGAGCAGTACTTC
.	.	TRBV11-2	TRBJ2-7	CASSLAGFTYEQYF	TGTGCCAGCAGCTTAGCCGGGTTTACCTACGAGCAGTACTTC
.	TRBD1	TRBV2	TRBJ1-5	CASRPDRLVHQPQHF	TGTGCCAGCAGGCCGGACAGGTTAGTGCATCAGCCCCAGCATTTT
.	TRBD2	TRBV4-3	TRBJ2-1	CASSQSQGLAAYNEQFF	TGCGCCAGCAGCCAATCCCAAGGACTAGCGGCGTACAATGAGCAGTTCTTC
.	.	TRBV4-3	TRBJ1-3	CASSQDPIGSGNTIYF	TGCGCCAGCAGCCAAGATCCCATAGGCTCTGGAAACACCATATATTTT
.	.	TRBV7-2	TRBJ2-4	CASSLDGTNIQYF	TGTGCCAGCAGCTTAGACGGGACGAACATTCAGTACTTC
once	.	TRBV6-5	TRBJ1-3	CASTLNYNSGNTIYF	TGTGCCAGCACCCTGAATTATAACTCTGGAAACACCATATATTTT
few	.	TRBV29-1	TRBJ1-2	CSVQGGFPNYGYTF	TGCAGCGTTCAAGGGGGATTTCCTAACTATGGCTACACCTTC
.	TRBD1	TRBV27	TRBJ1-1	CASSSGQGMDTEAFF	TGTGCCAGCAGTTCGGGACAGGGGATGGATACTGAAGCTTTCTTT
.	.	TRBV11-2	TRBJ1-1	CASSLLIGTEAFF	TGTGCCAGCAGCCTCTTGATTGGAACTGAAGCTTTCTTT
.	.	TRBV2	TRBJ2-3	CASTWDTDTQYF	TGTGCCAGTACTTGGGACACAGATACGCAGTATTTT
.	.	TRBV20-1	TRBJ1-2	CSAITGQGYTF	TGCAGTGCGATCACAGGTCAGGGCTACACCTTC
.	.	TRBV28	TRBJ1-2	CASRRAGRVGYTF	TGTGCCAGCAGAAGAGCAGGGAGAGTTGGCTACACCTTC
.	.	TRBV15	TRBJ1-5	CATSRDPPGDNQPQHF	TGTGCCACCAGCAGAGATCCCCCAGGGGATAATCAGCCCCAGCATTTT
once	.	TRBV7-8	TRBJ1-5	CASSLVGGNQPQHF	TGTGCCAGCAGCTTAGTAGGAGGTAATCAGCCCCAGCATTTT
.	.	TRBV19	TRBJ2-2	CASSIGLQMNTGELFF	TGTGCCAGTAGTATAGGTTTACAGATGAACACCGGGGAGCTGTTTTTT
.	TRBD1	TRBV5-1	TRBJ1-4	CASRQGQGGNEKLFF	TGCGCCAGCAGACAGGGACAGGGCGGCAATGAAAAACTGTTTTTT
.	.	TRBV6-5	TRBJ2-6	CASISPSSGANVLTF	TGTGCCAGCATTTCTCCGAGCTCTGGGGCCAACGTCCTGACTTTC
.	.	TRBV12-3/TRBV12-4	TRBJ2-7	CASSFVDEQYF	TGTGCCAGCAGTTTCGTTGACGAGCAGTACTTC